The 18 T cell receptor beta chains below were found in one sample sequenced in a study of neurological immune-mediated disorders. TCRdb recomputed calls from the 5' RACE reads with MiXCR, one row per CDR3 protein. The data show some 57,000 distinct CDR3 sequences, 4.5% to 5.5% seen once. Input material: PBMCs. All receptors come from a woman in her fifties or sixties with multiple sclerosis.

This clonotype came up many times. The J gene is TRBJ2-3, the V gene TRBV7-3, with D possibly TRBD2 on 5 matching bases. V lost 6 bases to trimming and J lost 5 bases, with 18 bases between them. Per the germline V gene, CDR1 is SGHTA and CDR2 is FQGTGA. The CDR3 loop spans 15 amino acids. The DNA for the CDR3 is TGTGCCAGCAGTCTTACTAGTTCCCGACTAGATACGCAGTATTTT. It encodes CASSLTSSRLDTQYF.

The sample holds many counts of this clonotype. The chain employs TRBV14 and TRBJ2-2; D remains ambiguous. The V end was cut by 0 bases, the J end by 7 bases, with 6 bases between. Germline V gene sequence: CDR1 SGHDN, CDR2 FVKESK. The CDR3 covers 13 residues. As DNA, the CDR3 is TGTGCCAGCAGCCAAGATTGGGACGGGGAGCTGTTTTTT. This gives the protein CASSQDWDGELFF.

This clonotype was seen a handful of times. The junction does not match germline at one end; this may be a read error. CDR3 DNA: TGTGCCAGCAGTTCGGGGAGTGAATCACCCCTCAACTTT. Translating it yields CASSSGSESPLNF. The V and J genes are TRBV6-5 and TRBJ1-6; D call uncertain. Germline CDR1 is MNHEY and CDR2 is SVGAGI. This CDR3 contains 13 residues.

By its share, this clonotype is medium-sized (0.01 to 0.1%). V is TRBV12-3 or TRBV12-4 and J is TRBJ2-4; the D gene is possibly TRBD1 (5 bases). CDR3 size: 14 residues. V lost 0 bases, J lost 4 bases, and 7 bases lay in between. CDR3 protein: CASSLAGVKNIQYF. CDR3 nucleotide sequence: TGTGCCAGCAGTTTAGCAGGGGTAAAAAACATTCAGTACTTC.

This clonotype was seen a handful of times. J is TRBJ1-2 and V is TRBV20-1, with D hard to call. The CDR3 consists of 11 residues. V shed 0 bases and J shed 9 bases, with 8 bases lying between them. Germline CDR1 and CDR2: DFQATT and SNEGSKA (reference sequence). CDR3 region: CSARDLMSYTF. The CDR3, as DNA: TGCAGTGCTAGAGATCTCATGAGCTACACCTTC.

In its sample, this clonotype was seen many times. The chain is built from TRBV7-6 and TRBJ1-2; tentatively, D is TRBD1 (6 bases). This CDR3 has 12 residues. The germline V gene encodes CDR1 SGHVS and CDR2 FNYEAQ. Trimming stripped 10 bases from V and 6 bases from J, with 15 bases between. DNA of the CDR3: TGTGCCACGTCCAGGGGAGCGGATGGCTACACCTTC. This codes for CATSRGADGYTF.

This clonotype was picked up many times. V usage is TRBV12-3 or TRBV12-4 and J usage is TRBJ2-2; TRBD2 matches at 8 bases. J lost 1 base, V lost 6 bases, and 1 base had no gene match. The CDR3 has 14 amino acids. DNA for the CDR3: TGTGCCAGCAGGCGGGGGGTGAACACCGGGGAGCTGTTTTTT. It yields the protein CASRRGVNTGELFF.

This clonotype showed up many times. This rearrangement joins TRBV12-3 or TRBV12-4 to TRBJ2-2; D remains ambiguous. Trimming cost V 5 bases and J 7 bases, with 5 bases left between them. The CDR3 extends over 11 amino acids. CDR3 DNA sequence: TGTGCCAGCAGTCAGTACGGGGAGCTGTTTTTT. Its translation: CASSQYGELFF.

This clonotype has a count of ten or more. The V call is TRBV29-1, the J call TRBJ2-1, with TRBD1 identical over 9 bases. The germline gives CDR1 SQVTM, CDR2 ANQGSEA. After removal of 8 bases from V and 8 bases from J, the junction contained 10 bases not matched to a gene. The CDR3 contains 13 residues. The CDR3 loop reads CSNRDRVFDEQFF. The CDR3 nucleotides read TGCAGCAACCGGGACAGGGTATTTGATGAGCAGTTCTTC.

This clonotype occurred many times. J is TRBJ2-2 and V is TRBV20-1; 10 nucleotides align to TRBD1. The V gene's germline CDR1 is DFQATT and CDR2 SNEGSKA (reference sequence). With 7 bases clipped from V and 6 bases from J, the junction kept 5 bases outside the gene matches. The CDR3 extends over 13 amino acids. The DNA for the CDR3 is TGCAGTGTGGGACAGGGGAGCGCCGGGGAGCTGTTTTTT. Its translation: CSVGQGSAGELFF.

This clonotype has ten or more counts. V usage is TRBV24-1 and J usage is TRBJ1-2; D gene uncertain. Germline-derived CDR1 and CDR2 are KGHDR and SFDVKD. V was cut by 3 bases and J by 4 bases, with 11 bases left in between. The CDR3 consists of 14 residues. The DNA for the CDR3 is TGTGCCACCAGTGATGAGGGTTACACCTATGGCTACACCTTC. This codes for CATSDEGYTYGYTF.

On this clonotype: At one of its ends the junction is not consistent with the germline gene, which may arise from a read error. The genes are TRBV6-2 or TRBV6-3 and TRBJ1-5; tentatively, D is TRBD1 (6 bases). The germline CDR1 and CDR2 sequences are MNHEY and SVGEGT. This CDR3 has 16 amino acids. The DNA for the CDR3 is TGTGCCAGCAGTTTCAGAACCCGGACAGACTATCAGCCCCAGAATTTT. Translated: CASSFRTRTDYQPQNF.

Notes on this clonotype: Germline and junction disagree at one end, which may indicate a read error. The CDR3 loop reads CASLRGGNQPQNF. CDR3 bases: TGTGCCAGCCTCAGGGGAGGCAATCAGCCCCAGAATTTT. The chain links TRBV6-6 to TRBJ1-5, with a weak D call TRBD1 (6 bases). The CDR3 covers 13 residues. Germline V CDR1 and CDR2: MNHNY, SVGAGI (reference sequence).

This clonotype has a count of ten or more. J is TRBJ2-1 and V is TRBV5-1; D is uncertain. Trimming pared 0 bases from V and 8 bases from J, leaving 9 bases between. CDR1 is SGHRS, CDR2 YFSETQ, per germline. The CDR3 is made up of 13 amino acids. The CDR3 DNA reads TGCGCCAGCAGCTTGGGATTGGTTGATGAGCAGTTCTTC. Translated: CASSLGLVDEQFF.

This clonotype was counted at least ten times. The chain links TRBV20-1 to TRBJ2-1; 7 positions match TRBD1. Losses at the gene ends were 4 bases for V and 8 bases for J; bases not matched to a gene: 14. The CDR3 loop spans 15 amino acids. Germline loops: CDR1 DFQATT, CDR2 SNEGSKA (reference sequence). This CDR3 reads CSATPLDRSGDEQFF. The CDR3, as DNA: TGCAGTGCTACCCCCTTGGACAGGTCCGGCGATGAGCAGTTCTTC.

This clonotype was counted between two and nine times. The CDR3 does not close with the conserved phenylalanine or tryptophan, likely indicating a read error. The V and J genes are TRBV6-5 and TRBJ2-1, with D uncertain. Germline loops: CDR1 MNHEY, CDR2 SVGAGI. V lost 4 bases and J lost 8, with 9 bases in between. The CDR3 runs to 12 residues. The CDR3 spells CASSSTPYEQFL. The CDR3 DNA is TGTGCCAGCAGTTCTACCCCCTATGAGCAGTTCTTA.

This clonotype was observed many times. The DNA for the CDR3 is TGTGCCAGCACTCGAAGTGATTGGTATGGCTACACCTTC. Protein sequence: CASTRSDWYGYTF. The chain employs TRBV12-3 or TRBV12-4 and TRBJ1-2; no reliable D call. The CDR3 loop spans 13 amino acids. The V end was cut by 7 bases, the J end by 5 bases, with 14 bases between.

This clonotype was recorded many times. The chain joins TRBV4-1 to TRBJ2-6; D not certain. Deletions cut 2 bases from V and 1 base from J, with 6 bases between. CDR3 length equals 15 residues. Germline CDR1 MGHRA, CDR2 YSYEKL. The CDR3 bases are TGCGCCAGCAGCCAACCAGGTTCTGGGGCCAACGTCCTGACTTTC. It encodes CASSQPGSGANVLTF.